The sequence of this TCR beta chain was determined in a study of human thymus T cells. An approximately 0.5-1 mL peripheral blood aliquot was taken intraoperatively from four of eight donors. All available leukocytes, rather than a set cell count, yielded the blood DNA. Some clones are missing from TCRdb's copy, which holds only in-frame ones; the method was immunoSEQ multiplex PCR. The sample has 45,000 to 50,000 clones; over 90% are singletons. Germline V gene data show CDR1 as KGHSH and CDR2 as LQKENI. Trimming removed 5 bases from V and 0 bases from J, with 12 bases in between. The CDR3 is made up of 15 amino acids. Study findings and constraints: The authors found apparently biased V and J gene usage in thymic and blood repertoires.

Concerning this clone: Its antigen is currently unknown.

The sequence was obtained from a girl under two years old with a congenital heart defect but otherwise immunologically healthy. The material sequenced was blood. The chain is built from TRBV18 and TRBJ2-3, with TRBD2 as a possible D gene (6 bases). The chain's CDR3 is CASSGRQISTDTQYF. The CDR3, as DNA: TGTGCCAGCTCAGGGAGGCAGATCAGCACAGATACGCAGTATTTT. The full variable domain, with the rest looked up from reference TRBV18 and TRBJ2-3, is NAGVMQNPRHLVRRRGQEARLRCSPMKGHSHVYWYRQLPEEGLKFMVYLQKENIIDESGMPKERFSAEFPKEGPSILRIQQVVRGDSAAYFCASSGRQISTDTQYFGPGTRLTVL.